What follows are 10 T cell receptor beta chains derived from one specimen sequenced in a study of blood T cells in healthy people across ages. Next came a second PCR, run for about 7 to 12 cycles, which used a sample-barcoded 5' primer along with a J-beta primer mix. Using its own MiXCR run on the 5' RACE reads, TCRdb lists one record per CDR3 protein. The sample lists over 600,000 distinct CDR3 sequences, less than 60% occurring once. The sequencing input was blood. Receptors originate from a man older than 75 in good health.

The chain joins TRBV5-6 to TRBJ2-1; TRBD1 aligns across 7 bases. Germline trimming cut 3 bases from V and 1 base from J; bases unmatched to any gene: 4. Germline loops: CDR1 SGHDT, CDR2 YYEEEE. The CDR3 is 15 residues long. The chain's CDR3 is CASSWGTASYNEQFF. In DNA, the CDR3 is TGTGCCAGCAGCTGGGGGACAGCTTCCTACAATGAGCAGTTCTTC. The whole variable domain, filled in from reference TRBV5-6 and TRBJ2-1, reads DAGVTQSPTHLIKTRGQQVTLRCSPKSGHDTVSWYQQALGQGPQFIFQYYEEEERQRGNFPDRFSGHQFPNYSSELNVNALLLGDSALYLCASSWGTASYNEQFFGPGTRLTVL.

The sample holds a few counts of this clonotype. CDR3 sequence reads: CSALITPRETQYF. The CDR3 DNA reads as TGCAGTGCTTTAATCACACCTCGGGAGACCCAGTACTTC. V gene TRBV20-1 combines with J gene TRBJ2-5; no definite D call. V gave up 5 bases and J gave up 5 bases, with 15 bases separating them. Germline CDR1 reads DFQATT; CDR2 reads SNEGSKA (reference sequence). The CDR3 has 13 residues.

The chain couples TRBV29-1 to TRBJ2-1, with D tentatively TRBD1 (6 bases). The germline gives CDR1 SQVTM, CDR2 ANQGSEA. Trimming took 0 bases from V and 0 from J, leaving 12 bases between them. The length of the CDR3 is 16 residues. In nucleotides, the CDR3 is TGCAGCGTTGAAGATCCGGGACACAGCTCCTACAATGAGCAGTTCTTC. This codes for CSVEDPGHSSYNEQFF.

This clonotype showed up just a few times. This chain connects TRBV6-2 or TRBV6-3 to TRBJ2-3, with D perhaps TRBD2 (5 bases). This CDR3 spans 17 amino acids. Between the trimmed V and J ends, which lost 0 bases and 3 bases, there was a span of 16 bases. Germline CDR1 MNHEY, CDR2 SVGEGT. The CDR3 DNA follows: TGTGCCAGCAGTTACTCGACAACTAGTCTAAGTACAGATACGCAGTATTTT. Translation: CASSYSTTSLSTDTQYF.

The J gene is TRBJ2-1, the V gene TRBV6-4; possibly TRBD1 or TRBD2 for D (7 bases each). Trimming cost V 10 bases and J 0 bases, with 16 bases left between them. CDR3 length: 15 residues. The germline V gene has CDR1 MRHNA and CDR2 SNTAGT. CDR3 region: CATSGGDSSYNEQFF. In DNA, the CDR3 is TGTGCCACTTCTGGGGGGGACAGCTCCTACAATGAGCAGTTCTTC.

This chain links TRBV20-1 with TRBJ2-7, with D possibly TRBD2 on 10 matching bases. The CDR3 loop spans 17 amino acids. CDR1 and CDR2 (germline): DFQATT, SNEGSKA (reference sequence). V lost 6 bases and J 4 bases, leaving 28 bases between the germline ends. The CDR3 loop reads CSAGTGWSSGSRYEQYF. The CDR3 DNA reads as TGCAGTGCCGGGACAGGGTGGTCTAGCGGGAGTCGGTACGAGCAGTACTTC.

This chain joins TRBV12-3 or TRBV12-4 and TRBJ2-3, with no clear D. The V end was cut by 5 bases, the J end by 7 bases, with 10 bases between. The CDR3 sequence is 12 residues long. For the CDR3, the DNA is TGTGCCAGCAGTCGACACCGGCATACGCAGTATTTT. Protein product: CASSRHRHTQYF.

V gene TRBV29-1 combines with J gene TRBJ2-5; 7 bases fit TRBD1. The J call may be incorrect, as the DNA end agrees better with TRBJ2-4. Germline lookup yields CDR1 SQVTM and CDR2 ANQGSEA. This CDR3 has 12 residues. The CDR3 loop is CSVEEQGNIQYF. The CDR3 bases are TGCAGCGTTGAAGAACAGGGGAACATTCAGTACTTC.

V is TRBV7-8 and J is TRBJ1-5, with 7 bases fitting TRBD1. The V segment lost 5 bases and the J segment 7 bases; nucleotides outside the gene matches: 11. Germline V CDR1 and CDR2: SGHVS, FQNEAQ. The CDR3 sequence is 15 residues long. The CDR3 sequence is CASSIRDRSKQPQHF. CDR3 nucleotide sequence: TGTGCCAGCAGCATCCGGGACAGATCAAAACAGCCCCAGCATTTT.

Comment on this clonotype: A read error may be the cause here, since a much bigger clone is one base away. V is TRBV7-7 and J is TRBJ2-5, with 9 positions matching TRBD2. Germline CDR1 reads SSHAT; CDR2 reads FNYEAQ (reference sequence). The CDR3 covers 17 residues. CDR3 DNA sequence: TGTGCTAGCAGCCCGCTAGCTCGTGCGGGAGGGCCGGATGAGCAGTACTTC. Residues: CASSPLARAGGPDEQYF.